The TCR beta chain described here comes from a study of cytomegalovirus exposure and HLA in healthy donors. About the study: Unique TCRs numbering roughly 85 million, obtained from HLA-typed donors, made up an early data release. General study findings and limits: HLA-A and HLA-B allele assignments for most subjects were reportedly predicted accurately using TCR beta sequences.

The study ran its PCR with 60 Vbeta and 13 Jbeta primers. Repertoires were generated with immunoSEQ multiplex PCR, while TCRdb's copy carries only in-frame clones and drops some. The sample holds some 110,000 clones, about 79% seen once. Though probably carrying unrecorded immune exposures, donors were nominally healthy at sampling. This CDR3 is 14 amino acids long. Losses at the gene ends were 4 bases for V and 5 bases for J; bases not matched to a gene: 8. Germline CDR1 is SGHNT and CDR2 is YYREEE (reference sequence). A note on this clone: What it binds is not known.

The chain combines TRBV5-4 with TRBJ2-5; the match to TRBD1 covers 7 bases. Sequenced sample: PBMCs. This TCR came from a man aged 60 to 69 in good health and CMV-seropositive. This CDR3 reads CASSLRQTGETQYF. For the CDR3, the DNA is TGTGCCAGCAGCCTACGACAGACAGGGGAGACCCAGTACTTC. Filled out from reference TRBV5-4 and TRBJ2-5, the complete variable domain reads ETGVTQSPTHLIKTRGQQVTLRCSSQSGHNTVSWYQQALGQGPQFIFQYYREEENGRGNFPPRFSGLQFPNYSSELNVNALELDDSALYLCASSLRQTGETQYFGPGTRLLVL.